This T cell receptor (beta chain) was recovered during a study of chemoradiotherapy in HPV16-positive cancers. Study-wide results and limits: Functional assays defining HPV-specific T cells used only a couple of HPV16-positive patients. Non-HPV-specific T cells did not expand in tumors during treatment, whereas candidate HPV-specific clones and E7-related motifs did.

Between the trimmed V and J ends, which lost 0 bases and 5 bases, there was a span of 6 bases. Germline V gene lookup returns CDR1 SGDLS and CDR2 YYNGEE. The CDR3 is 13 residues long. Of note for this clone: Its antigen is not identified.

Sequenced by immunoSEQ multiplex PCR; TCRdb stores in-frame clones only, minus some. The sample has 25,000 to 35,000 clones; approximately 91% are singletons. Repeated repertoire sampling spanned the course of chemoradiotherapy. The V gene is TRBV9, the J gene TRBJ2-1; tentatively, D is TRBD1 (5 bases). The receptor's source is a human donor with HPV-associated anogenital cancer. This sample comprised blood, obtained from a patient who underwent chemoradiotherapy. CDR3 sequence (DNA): TGTGCCAGCAGCGTAGAGGGGCACAATGAGCAGTTCTTC. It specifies CASSVEGHNEQFF.